The clone carrying this T cell receptor (beta chain) was counted only a few times. Its antigen remains unknown. The data were taken from a study of beta chain features in type 1 diabetes. Study at large: Healthy donors, compared against patients, showed similar age, gender and cell yields. Cells sorted and examined across all samples totaled approximately 100,000,000.

Study observations and caveats: There were fewer insertions and more deletions at the VDJ junctions of type 1 diabetes patients. Patients with Type 1 diabetes showed moderately but significantly shorter TCRB CDR3s in all four CD4+ subsets.

Germline values: CDR1 LNHDA, CDR2 SQIVND (reference sequence). V trimming: 5 bases; J trimming: 6 bases; junction bases outside the gene matches: 10. The CDR3 consists of 15 residues. The isolated RNA, all of it, was reverse transcribed, so expressed TCRB transcripts were what got sequenced. Here immunoSEQ multiplex PCR was the method, and the copy in TCRdb shows in-frame clones only, minus some. Found here are some 130,000 clones, around 8.8% of them singletons; the top ten hold 0.75%. The sequence was collected from a man younger than 40 with type 1 diabetes. The sample was central memory CD4+ T cells from blood. The chain combines TRBV19 with TRBJ2-1, with 7 nucleotides matching TRBD2. The CDR3 is CASSQGWGGRNEQFF. CDR3 nucleotide sequence: TGTGCCAGTAGTCAAGGGTGGGGGGGACGCAATGAGCAGTTCTTC.